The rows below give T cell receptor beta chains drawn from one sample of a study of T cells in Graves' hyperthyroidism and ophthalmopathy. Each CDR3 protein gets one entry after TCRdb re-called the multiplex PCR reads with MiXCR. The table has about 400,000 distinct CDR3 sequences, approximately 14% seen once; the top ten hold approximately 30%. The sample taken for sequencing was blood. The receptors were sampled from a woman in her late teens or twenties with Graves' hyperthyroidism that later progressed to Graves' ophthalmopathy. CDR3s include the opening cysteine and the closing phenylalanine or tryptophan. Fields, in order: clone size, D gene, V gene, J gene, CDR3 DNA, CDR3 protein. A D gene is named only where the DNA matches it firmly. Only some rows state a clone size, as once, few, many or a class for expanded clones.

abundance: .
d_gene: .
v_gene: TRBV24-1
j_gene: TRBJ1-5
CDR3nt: TGTGCCACCAGTGATTTCGGTTGGCCCCAGCATTTT
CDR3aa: CATSDFGWPQHF

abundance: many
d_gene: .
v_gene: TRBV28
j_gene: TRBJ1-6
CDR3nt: TGTGCCAGCAGTTTATTCCGGGTCAGTGTGATTTCACCCCTCCACTTT
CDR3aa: CASSLFRVSVISPLHF

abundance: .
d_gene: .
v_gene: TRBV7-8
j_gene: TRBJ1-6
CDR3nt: TGTGCCAGCAGCCCCCCGGTCAGAGGGCCGGAATTTAATTCACCCCTCCACTTT
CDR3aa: CASSPPVRGPEFNSPLHF

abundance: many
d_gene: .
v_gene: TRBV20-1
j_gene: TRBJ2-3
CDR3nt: TGCAGTGCCATACCCCCCAGTTACCCCACAGATACGCAGTATTTT
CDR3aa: CSAIPPSYPTDTQYF

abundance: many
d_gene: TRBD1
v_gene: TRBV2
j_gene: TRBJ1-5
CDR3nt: TGTGCCAGCAGTGAAGCGCGGTATAAGGGGGCTGGCAATCAGCCCCAGCATTTT
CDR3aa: CASSEARYKGAGNQPQHF

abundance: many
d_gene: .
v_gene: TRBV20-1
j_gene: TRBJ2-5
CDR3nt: TGCAGTGCTACTCGGACGAGCCAAGAGACCCAGTACTTC
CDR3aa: CSATRTSQETQYF

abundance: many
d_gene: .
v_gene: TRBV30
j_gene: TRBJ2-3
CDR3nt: TGTGCCTGGAGTGTACTGACCTCCAATACGCAGTATTTT
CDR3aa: CAWSVLTSNTQYF

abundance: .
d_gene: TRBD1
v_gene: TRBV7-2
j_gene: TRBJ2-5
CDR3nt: TGTGCCAGCAGCCCTTGGACAGGAGAGACCCAGTACTTC
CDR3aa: CASSPWTGETQYF

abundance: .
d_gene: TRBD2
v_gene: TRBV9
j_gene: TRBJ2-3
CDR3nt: TGTGCCAGCAGCGTGGGACTAGCGGCCGTCTCAGATACGCAGTATTTT
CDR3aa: CASSVGLAAVSDTQYF

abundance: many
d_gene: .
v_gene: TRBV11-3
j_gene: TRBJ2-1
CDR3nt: TGTGCCAGCAGCTTAGACCCACTAGTGAATGAGCAGTTCTTC
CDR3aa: CASSLDPLVNEQFF

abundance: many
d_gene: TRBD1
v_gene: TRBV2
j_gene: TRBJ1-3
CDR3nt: TGTGCCAGCACGGACAGGGGCGGAAACACCATATATTTT
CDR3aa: CASTDRGGNTIYF